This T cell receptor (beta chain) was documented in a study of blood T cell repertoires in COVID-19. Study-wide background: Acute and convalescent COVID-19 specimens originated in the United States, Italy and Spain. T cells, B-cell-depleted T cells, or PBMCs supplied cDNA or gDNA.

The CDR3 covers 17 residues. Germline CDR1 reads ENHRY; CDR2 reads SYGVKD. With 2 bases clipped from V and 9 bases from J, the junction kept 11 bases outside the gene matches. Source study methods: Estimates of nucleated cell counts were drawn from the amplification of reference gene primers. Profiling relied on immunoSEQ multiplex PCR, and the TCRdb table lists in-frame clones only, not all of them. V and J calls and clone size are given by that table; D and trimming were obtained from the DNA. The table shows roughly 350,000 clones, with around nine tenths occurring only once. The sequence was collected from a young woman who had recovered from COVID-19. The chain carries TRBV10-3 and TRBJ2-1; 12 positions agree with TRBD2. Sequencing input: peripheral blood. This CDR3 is CAISEDRLAGAMSEQFF. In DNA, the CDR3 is TGTGCCATCAGTGAGGACCGACTAGCGGGAGCAATGAGTGAGCAGTTCTTC.